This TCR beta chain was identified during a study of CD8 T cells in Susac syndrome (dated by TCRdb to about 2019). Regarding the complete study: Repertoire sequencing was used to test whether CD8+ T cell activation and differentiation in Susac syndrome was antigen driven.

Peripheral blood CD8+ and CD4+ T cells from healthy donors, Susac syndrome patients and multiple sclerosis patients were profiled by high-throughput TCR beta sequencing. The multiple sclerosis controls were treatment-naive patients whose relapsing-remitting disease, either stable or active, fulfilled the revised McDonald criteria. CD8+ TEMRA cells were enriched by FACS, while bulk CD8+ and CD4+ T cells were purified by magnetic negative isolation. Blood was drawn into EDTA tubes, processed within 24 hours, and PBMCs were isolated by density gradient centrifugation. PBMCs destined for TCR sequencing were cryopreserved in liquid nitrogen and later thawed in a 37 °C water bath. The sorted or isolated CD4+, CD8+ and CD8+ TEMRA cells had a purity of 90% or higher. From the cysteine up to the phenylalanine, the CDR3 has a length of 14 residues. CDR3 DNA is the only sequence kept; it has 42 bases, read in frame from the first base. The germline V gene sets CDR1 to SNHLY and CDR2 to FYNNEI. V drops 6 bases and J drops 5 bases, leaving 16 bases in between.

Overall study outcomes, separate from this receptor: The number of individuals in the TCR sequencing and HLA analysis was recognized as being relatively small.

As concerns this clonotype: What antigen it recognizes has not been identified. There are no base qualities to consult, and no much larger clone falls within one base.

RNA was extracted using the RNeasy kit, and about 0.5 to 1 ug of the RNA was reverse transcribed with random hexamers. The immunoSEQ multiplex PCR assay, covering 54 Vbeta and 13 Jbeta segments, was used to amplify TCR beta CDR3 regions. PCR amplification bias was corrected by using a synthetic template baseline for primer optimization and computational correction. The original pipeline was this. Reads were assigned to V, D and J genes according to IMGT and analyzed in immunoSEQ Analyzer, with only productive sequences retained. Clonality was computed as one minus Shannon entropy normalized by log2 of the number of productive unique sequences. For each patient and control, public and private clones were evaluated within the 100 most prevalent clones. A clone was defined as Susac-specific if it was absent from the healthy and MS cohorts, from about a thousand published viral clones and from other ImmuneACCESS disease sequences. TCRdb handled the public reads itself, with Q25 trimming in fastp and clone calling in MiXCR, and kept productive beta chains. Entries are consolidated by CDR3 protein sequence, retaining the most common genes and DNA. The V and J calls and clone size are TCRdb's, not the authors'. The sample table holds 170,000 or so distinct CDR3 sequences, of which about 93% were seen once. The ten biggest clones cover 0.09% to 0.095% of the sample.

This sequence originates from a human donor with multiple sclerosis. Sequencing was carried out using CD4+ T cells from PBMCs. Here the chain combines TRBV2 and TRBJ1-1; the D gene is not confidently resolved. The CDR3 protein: CASSDHRGGTEAFF. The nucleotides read TGTGCCAGCAGCGACCACCGGGGTGGGACTGAAGCTTTCTTT.